This T cell receptor beta chain was sequenced in a study of graft-versus-host responses after intestinal transplantation (dated by TCRdb to the early 2020s). With regard to the full study: Multivisceral, liver-intestinal, or isolated intestinal transplants were received by the recipients. All recipients received anti-thymocyte globulin induction followed by maintenance tacrolimus and steroids for 3 to 4 years. Bulk TCR-beta CDR3 sequencing was used to track graft-versus-host and host-versus-graft alloreactive T cell clones in the graft, circulation and bone marrow after intestinal transplantation. To identify alloreactive clones, pre-transplant mixed lymphocyte reaction products were sequenced and compared with unstimulated pre-transplant donor and recipient T cells. A cohort of 24 intestinal transplant recipients, including one retransplant, was enrolled, and a few patients lacking pretransplant specimens were excluded. Donor T cell macrochimerism was defined as a peak of at least 4% donor T cells among recipient peripheral blood mononuclear cells. Samples from a few later patients were sequenced in-house on an Illumina MiSeq with MiXCR processing rather than by the commercial service.

Looking up the germline V gene (reference sequence) yields CDR1 GTSNPN and CDR2 SVGIG. The CDR3 sequence holds 13 residues, the cysteine and phenylalanine included. Only CDR3 DNA is held: 39 bases, read in frame from base 1. The V and J ends are trimmed by 3 bases and 3 bases, leaving 11 bases between them. Blood samples were collected up to 4 times in the first month after transplant and then at least monthly when available. Library preparation used the immunoSEQ multiplex PCR assay. For most patients, high-throughput TCR-beta CDR3 sequencing of genomic DNA was performed by Adaptive Biotechnologies. Regarding the original processing steps: Adaptive's ImmunoSEQ software supplied the TCR sequencing data for 18 patients, while MiXCR and VDJtools were used to process a few other patients. Because the origin of CDR3 nucleotide sequences shared between donor and recipient could not be assigned, those sequences were removed. At least 2-fold expansion over unstimulated cells and a minimum CFSE-low frequency of 0.002% (template counts) or 0.001% (read counts) were required for clones to be classified as alloreactive. Mappable clones were those detected in sequenced pre-transplant spleen, lymph node, or MLR CFSE-low populations of the donor or recipient. The cumulative frequency of alloreactive clones was calculated as a percentage of all sequences, weighted by copy number. Held by TCRdb, this immuneACCESS table contains in-frame sequences only and omits some clones. Under half of the omission traces to an unresolved V gene where checked; the cause of the rest is unknown. Clonal size and the V and J genes are those of that table, whereas D and trimming came from the DNA. Across this sample there are fewer than 45,000 clones, with around 94% seen only once. The leading ten clones occupy 0.75% to 0.95% of the sample.

Overall study outcomes, separate from this receptor: GvH clones were detected in recipient bone marrow, and some appeared earlier in ileal mucosa or blood, consistent with an intestinal mucosal origin. The conclusions were limited by the relatively low number and heterogeneity of the intestinal transplant patients. Early after transplant, peak levels of circulating GvH clones were associated with declines in HvG clones. In patients with donor T cell macrochimerism, the allografts had high GvH to HvG T cell clonal ratios.

On this clone: It lacks a known antigen. No much larger clone exists at a distance of one base, and base qualities are not known.

In this chain, TRBV30 is recombined with TRBJ1-2; the D gene assignment is ambiguous. The TCR originated in a human patient who received an intestinal transplant, so some T cells may come from the graft donor. The sample in question was PBMCs, obtained 16 days after intestinal transplant. The DNA reads TGTGCCTGGAGCGGGCCAGGAGACTATGGCTACACCTTC. Protein translation: CAWSGPGDYGYTF.